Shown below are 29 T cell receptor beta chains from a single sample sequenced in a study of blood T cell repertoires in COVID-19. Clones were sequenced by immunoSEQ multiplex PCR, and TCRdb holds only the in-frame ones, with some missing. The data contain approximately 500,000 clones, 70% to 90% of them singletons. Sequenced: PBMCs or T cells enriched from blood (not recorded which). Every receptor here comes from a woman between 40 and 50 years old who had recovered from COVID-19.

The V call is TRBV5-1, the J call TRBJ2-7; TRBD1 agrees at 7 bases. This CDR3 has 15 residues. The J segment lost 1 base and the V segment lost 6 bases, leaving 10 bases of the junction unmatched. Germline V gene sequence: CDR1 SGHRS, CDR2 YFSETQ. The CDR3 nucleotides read TGCGCCAGCACCACTGTAGGGGGCGAATCCTACGAGCAGTACTTC. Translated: CASTTVGGESYEQYF. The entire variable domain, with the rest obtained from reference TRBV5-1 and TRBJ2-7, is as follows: KAGVTQTPRYLIKTRGQQVTLSCSPISGHRSVSWYQQTPGQGLQFLFEYFSETQRNKGNFPGRFSGRQFSNSRSEMNVSTLELGDSALYLCASTTVGGESYEQYFGPGTRLTVT.

For the CDR3, the DNA is TGTGCCAGCACCCCCGACAGGGGTTATGGCTACACCTTC. Amino acid sequence: CASTPDRGYGYTF. The chain joins TRBV6-5 to TRBJ1-2, with 8 bases matching TRBD1. The CDR3 totals 13 residues. The V segment lost 7 bases and the J segment 5 bases; nucleotides outside the gene matches: 6. Germline CDR1 MNHEY, CDR2 SVGAGI.

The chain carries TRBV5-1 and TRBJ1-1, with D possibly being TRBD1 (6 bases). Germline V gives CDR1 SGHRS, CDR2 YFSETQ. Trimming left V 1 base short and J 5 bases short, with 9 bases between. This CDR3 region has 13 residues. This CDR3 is CASSLTTGTEAFF. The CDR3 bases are TGCGCCAGCAGCTTGACAACAGGGACTGAAGCTTTCTTT.

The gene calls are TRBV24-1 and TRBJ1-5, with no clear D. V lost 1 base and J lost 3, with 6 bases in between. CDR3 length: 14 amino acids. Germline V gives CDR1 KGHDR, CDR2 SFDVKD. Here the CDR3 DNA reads TGTGCCACCAGTGATTTAGCCACCAATCAGCCCCAGCATTTT. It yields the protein CATSDLATNQPQHF.

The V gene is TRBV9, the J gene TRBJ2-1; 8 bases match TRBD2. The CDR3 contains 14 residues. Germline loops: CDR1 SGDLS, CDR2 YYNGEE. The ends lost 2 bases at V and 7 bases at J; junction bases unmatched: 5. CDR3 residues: CASSVQSGGNEQFF. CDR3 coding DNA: TGTGCCAGCAGCGTTCAATCGGGGGGGAATGAGCAGTTCTTC.

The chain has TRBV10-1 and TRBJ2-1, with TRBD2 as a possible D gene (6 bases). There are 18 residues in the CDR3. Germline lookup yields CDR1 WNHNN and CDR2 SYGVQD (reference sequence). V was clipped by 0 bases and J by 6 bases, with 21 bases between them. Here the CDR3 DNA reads TGCGCCAGCAGTGAGTCGAGCACGCGGGGACGGTCCATCAATGAGCAGTTCTTC. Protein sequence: CASSESSTRGRSINEQFF.

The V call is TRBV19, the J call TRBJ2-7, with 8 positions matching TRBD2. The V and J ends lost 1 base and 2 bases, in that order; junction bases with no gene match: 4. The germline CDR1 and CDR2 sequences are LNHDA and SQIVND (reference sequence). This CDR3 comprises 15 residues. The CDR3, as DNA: TGTGCCAGTAGTATAGTACTAGCGGAGGCCTACGAGCAGTACTTC. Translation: CASSIVLAEAYEQYF.

Here the CDR3 DNA reads TGTGCCAGCAGCTTGGCAGGGAAGGTCGAGACCCAGTACTTC. As protein: CASSLAGKVETQYF. The chain carries TRBV5-4 and TRBJ2-5; TRBD1 might be the D (5 bases). CDR3 length equals 14 residues. Germline V CDR1 and CDR2: SGHNT, YYREEE (reference sequence). V dropped 0 bases and J dropped 5 bases, with 11 bases sitting between them.

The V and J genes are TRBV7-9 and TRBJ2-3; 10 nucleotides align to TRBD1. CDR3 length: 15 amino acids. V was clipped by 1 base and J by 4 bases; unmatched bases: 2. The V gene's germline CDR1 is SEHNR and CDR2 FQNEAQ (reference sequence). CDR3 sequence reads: CASSLEGTGADTQYF. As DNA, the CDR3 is TGTGCCAGCAGCTTAGAGGGGACAGGGGCAGATACGCAGTATTTT.

The CDR3 spells CASSQGGESQEKLFF. The CDR3 bases are TGTGCCAGCAGCCAGGGTGGGGAATCGCAGGAAAAACTGTTTTTT. This chain uses TRBV27 with TRBJ1-4; D possibly corresponds to TRBD1 (5 bases). Per the germline V gene, CDR1 is MNHEY and CDR2 is SMNVEV (reference sequence). This CDR3 has 15 amino acids. V was shortened by 6 bases and J by 8 bases, with 19 bases between the two germline ends.

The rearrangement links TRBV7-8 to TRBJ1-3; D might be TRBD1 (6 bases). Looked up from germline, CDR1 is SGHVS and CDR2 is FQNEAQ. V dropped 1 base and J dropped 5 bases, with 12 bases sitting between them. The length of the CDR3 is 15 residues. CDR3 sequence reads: CASSLVRGWRNTIYF. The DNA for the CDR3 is TGTGCCAGCAGCTTAGTCAGGGGCTGGCGAAACACCATATATTTT. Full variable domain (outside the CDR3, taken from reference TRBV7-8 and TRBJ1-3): GAGVSQSPRYKVAKRGQDVALRCDPISGHVSLFWYQQALGQGPEFLTYFQNEAQLDKSGLPSDRFFAERPEGSVSTLKIQRTQQEDSAVYLCASSLVRGWRNTIYFGEGSWLTVV.

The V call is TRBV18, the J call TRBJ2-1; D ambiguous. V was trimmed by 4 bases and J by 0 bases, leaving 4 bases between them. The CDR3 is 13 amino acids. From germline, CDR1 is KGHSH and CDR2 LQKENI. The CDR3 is CASSQSSYNEQFF. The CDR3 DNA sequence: TGTGCCAGCTCACAGAGCTCCTACAATGAGCAGTTCTTC.

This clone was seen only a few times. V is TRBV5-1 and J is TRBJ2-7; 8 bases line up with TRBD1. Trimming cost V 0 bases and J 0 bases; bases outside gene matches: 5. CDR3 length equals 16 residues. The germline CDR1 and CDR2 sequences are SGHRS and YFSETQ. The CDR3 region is CASSLGDRSFSYEQYF. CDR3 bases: TGCGCCAGCAGCTTGGGGGACAGGTCCTTCTCCTACGAGCAGTACTTC.

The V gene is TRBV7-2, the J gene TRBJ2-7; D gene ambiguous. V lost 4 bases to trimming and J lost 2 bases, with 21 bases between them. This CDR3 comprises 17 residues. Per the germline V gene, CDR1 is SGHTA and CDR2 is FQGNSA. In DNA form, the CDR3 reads TGTGCCAGCAGCTACCCAGCTGGGTTAGGCGACACCTACGAGCAGTACTTC. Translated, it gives CASSYPAGLGDTYEQYF.

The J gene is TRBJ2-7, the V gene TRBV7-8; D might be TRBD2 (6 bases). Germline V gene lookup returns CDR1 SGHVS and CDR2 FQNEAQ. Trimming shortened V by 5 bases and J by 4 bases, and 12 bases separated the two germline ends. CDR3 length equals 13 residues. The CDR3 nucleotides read TGTGCCAGCAGCCCCCCTGGAGGGTACGAGCAGTACTTC. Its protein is CASSPPGGYEQYF.

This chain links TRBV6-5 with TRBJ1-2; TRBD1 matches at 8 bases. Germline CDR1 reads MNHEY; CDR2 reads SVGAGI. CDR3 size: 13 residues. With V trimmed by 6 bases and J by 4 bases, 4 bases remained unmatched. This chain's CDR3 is CASSRTGTYGYTF. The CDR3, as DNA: TGTGCCAGCAGCAGGACAGGGACCTATGGCTACACCTTC.

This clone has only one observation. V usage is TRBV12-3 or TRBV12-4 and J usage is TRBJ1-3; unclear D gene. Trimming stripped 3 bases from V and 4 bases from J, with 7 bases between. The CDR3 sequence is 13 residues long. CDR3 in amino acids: CASSLLRGNTIYF. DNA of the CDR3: TGTGCCAGCAGTTTGCTCAGGGGAAACACCATATATTTT.

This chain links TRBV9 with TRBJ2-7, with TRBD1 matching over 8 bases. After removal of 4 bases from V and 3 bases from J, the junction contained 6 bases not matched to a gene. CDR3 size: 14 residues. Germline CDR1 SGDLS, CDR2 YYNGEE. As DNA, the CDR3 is TGTGCCAGCAGCTCGCGGGACAGGAACTACGAGCAGTACTTC. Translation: CASSSRDRNYEQYF.

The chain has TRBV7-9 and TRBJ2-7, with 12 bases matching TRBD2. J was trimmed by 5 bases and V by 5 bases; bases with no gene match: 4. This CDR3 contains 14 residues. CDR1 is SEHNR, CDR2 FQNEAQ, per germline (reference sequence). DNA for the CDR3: TGTGCCAGCAGCCGACTAGCGGGAGTCAACGAGCAGTACTTC. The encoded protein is CASSRLAGVNEQYF.

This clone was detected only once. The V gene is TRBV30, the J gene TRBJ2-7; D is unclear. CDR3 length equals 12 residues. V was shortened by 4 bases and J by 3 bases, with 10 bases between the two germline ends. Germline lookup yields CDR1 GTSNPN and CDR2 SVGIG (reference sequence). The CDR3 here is CAWTSDDYEQYF. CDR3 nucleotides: TGTGCCTGGACCAGCGACGACTACGAGCAGTACTTC.

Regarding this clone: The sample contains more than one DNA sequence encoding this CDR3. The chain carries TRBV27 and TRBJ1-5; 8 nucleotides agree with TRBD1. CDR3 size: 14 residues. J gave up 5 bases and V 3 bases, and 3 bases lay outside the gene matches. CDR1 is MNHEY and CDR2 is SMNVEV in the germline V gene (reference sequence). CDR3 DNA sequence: TGTGCCAGCAGTTTTGGACAGGGACATCAGCCCCAGCATTTT. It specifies CASSFGQGHQPQHF.

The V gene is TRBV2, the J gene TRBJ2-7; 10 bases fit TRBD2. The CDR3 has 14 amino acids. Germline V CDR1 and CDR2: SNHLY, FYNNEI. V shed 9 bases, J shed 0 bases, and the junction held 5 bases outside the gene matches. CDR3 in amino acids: CASRPSGSSYEQYF. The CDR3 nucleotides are TGTGCCAGTAGACCTAGCGGGAGCTCCTACGAGCAGTACTTC.

The CDR3 region is CASSSPTSGRIYEQFF. Here the CDR3 DNA reads TGTGCCAGCAGCTCGCCCACTAGCGGGAGGATATATGAGCAGTTCTTC. The rearrangement links TRBV5-6 to TRBJ2-1; TRBD2 agrees at 12 bases. This CDR3 spans 16 amino acids. Germline V gives CDR1 SGHDT, CDR2 YYEEEE. V lost 3 bases to trimming and J lost 8 bases; unmatched junction nucleotides: 9. Combining the CDR3 with reference TRBV5-6 and TRBJ2-1 gives the whole variable domain DAGVTQSPTHLIKTRGQQVTLRCSPKSGHDTVSWYQQALGQGPQFIFQYYEEEERQRGNFPDRFSGHQFPNYSSELNVNALLLGDSALYLCASSSPTSGRIYEQFFGPGTRLTVL.

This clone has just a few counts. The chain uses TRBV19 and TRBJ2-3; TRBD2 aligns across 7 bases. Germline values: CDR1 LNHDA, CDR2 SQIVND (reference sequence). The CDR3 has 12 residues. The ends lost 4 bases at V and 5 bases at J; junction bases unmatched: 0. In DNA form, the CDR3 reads TGTGCCAGTAGTAGGGGGGGAGATACGCAGTATTTT. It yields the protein CASSRGGDTQYF.

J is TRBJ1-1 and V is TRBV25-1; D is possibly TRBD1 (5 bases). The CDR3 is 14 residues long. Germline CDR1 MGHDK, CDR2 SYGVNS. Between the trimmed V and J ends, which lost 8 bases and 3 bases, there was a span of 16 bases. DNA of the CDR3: TGTGCCAGCCAGCGAGAGGGGAGGTACACTGAAGCTTTCTTT. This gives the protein CASQREGRYTEAFF.

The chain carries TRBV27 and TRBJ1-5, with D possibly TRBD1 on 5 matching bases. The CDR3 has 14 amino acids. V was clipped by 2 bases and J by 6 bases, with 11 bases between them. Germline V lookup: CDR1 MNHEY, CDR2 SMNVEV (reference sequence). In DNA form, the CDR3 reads TGTGCCAGCAGTTTAATGGGGCAAGGTCAGCCCCAGCATTTT. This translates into CASSLMGQGQPQHF.

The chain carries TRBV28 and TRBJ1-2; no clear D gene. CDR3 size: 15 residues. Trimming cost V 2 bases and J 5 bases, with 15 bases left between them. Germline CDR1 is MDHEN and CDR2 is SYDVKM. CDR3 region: CASSLVLSQAYGYTF. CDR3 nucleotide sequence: TGTGCCAGCAGTTTAGTGCTCAGCCAGGCGTATGGCTACACCTTC.

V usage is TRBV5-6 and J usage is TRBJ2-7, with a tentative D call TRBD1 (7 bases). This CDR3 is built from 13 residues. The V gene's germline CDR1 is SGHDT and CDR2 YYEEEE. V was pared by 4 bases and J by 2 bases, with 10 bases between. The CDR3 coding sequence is TGTGCCAGCAGCGCGGGACAGACCTACGAGCAGTACTTC. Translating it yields CASSAGQTYEQYF.

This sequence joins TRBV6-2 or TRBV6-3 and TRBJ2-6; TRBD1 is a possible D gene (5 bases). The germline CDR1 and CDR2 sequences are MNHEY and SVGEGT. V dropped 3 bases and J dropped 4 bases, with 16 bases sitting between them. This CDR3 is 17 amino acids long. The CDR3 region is CASSYRQRSAGANVLTF. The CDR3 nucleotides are TGTGCCAGCAGTTATCGACAGCGCAGTGCCGGGGCCAACGTCCTGACTTTC.